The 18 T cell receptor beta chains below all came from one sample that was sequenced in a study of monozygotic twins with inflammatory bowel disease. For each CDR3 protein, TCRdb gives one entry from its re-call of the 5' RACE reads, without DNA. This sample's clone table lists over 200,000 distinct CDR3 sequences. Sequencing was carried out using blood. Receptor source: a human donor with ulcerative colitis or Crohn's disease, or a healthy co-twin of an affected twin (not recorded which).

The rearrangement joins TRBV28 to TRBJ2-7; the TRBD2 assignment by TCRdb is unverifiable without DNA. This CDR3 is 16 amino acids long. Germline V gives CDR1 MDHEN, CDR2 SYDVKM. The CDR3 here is CASSPLTAGPFYEQYF.

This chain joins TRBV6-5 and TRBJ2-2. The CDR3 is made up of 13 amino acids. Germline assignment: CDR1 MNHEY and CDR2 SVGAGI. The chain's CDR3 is CATTQTNTGELFF.

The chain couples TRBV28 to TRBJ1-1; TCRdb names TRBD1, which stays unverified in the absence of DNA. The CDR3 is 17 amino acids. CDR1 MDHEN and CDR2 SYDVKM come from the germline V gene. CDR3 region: CASSPRGYSTMNTEAFF.

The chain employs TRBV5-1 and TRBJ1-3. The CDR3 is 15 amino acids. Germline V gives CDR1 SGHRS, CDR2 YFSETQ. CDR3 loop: CASSFGGESGNTIYF.

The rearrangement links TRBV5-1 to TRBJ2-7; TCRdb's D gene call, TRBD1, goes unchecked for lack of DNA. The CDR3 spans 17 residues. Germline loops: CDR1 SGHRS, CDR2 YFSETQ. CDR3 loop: CASSLRQTGQGTYEQYF.

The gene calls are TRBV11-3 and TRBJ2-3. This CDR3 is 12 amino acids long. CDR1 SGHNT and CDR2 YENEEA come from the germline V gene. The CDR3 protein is CASSFFGDTQYF.

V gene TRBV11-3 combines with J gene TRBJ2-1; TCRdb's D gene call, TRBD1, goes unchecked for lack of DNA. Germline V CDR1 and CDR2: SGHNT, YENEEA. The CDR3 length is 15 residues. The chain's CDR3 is CASSLRDNSYNEQFF. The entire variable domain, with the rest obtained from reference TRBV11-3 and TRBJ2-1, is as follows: EAGVVQSPRYKIIEKKQPVAFWCNPISGHNTLYWYLQNLGQGPELLIRYENEEAVDDSQLPKDRFSAERLKGVDSTLKIQPAELGDSAVYLCASSLRDNSYNEQFFGPGTRLTVL.

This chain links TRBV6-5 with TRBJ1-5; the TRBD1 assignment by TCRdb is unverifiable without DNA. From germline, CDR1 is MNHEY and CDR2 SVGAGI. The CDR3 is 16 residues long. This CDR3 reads CASSSSGVGGSGPQHF.

This chain's CDR3 is CASSYPTPGGPRGAGELFF. The J gene is TRBJ2-2, the V gene TRBV6-2 or TRBV6-3; the TRBD1 assignment by TCRdb is unverifiable without DNA. The CDR3 has 19 residues. Germline V gene data show CDR1 as MNHEY and CDR2 as SVGEGT.

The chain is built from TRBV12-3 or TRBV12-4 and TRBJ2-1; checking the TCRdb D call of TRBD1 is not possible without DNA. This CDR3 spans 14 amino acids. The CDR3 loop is CASSLSPVYNEQFF.

The CDR3 spells CASSTSGGTLYGYTF. The chain links TRBV19 to TRBJ1-2; TCRdb indicates TRBD1, and absent DNA this call remains unverified. Germline V gives CDR1 LNHDA, CDR2 SQIVND (reference sequence). There are 15 residues in the CDR3.

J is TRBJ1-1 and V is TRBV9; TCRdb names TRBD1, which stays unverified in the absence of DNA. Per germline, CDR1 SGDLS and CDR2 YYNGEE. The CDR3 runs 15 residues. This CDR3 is CASSFRDRADTEAFF.

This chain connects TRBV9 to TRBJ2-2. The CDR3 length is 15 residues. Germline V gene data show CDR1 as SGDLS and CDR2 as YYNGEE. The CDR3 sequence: CASSSGWEWTGELFF.

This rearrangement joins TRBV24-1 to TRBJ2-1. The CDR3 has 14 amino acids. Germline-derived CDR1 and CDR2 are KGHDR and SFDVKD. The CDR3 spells CATSDLQSTDEQFF.

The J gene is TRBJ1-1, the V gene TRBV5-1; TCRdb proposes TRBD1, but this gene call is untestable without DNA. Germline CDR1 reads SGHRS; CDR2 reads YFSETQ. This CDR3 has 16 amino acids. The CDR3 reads CASSLESTGRNTEAFF.

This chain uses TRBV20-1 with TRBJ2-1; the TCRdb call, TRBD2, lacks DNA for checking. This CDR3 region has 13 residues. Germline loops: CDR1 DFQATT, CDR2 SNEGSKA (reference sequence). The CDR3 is CSASSERGNEQFF.

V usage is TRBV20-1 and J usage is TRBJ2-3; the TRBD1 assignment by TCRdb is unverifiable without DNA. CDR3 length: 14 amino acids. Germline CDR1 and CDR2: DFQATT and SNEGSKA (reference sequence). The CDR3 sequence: CSTVIGRTTDTQYF.

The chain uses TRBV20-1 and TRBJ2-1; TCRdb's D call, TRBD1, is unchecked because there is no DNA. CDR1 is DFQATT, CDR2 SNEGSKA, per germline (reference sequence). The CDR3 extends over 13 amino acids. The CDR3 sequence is CSASTGMGNEQFF.